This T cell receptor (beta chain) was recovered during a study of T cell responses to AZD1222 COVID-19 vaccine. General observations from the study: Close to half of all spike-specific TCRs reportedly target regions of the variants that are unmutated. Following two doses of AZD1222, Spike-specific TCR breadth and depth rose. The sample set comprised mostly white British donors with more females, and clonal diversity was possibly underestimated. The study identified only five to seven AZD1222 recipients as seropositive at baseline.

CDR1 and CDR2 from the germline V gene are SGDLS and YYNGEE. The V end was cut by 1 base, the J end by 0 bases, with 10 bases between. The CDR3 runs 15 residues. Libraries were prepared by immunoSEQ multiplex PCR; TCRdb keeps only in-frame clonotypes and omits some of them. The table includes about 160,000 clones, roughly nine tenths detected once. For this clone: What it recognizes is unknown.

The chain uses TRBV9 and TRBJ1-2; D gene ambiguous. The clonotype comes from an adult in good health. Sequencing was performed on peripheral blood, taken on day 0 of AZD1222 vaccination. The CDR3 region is CASSVTAGPNYGYTF. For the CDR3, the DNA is TGTGCCAGCAGCGTAACGGCAGGCCCTAACTATGGCTACACCTTC.